This T cell receptor beta chain appears in the sequencing data of a study of CD4+ T cells in melanoma. The germline CDR1 and CDR2 sequences are LNHNV and YYDKDF (reference sequence). The CDR3 loop spans 16 amino acids. V gave up 0 bases and J gave up 7 bases, with 13 bases separating them. Regarding the study as a whole: CD8+ T cell, macrophage and B cell function reportedly correlated with neoantigen-specific CD4+ T cells. In melanoma, neoantigen-specific CD4+ T cells reportedly differed in differentiation state.

The repertoire was sequenced with immunoSEQ multiplex PCR; TCRdb's copy has only in-frame clones and lacks some. In the table there are about 55,000 clones, 60% to 75% of which are singletons. Details on this clone: The target antigen is unknown.

The sequenced sample was tumor tissue. The V call is TRBV15, the J call TRBJ1-6; D remains unclear. The receptor comes from a human donor with melanoma. CDR3: CATSRDRPDWNSPLHF. Here the CDR3 DNA reads TGTGCCACCAGCAGAGATCGGCCGGATTGGAATTCACCCCTCCACTTT.